This T cell receptor beta chain is drawn from a study of CD8+ T cells in alopecia areata. The study's findings and limits: Compared with mice, patients displayed less clear TCR sharing, possibly for HLA-related reasons. Affected scalp, especially in alopecia totalis/universalis, had a higher clonality than normal scalp did. Scalp sample data also include resident alphabeta T cells from normal skin.

RNA, once extracted, was reverse transcribed into cDNA for use as the sequencing template. The method was immunoSEQ multiplex PCR; TCRdb's version includes in-frame clones alone and lacks a portion of them. Of 200,000 to 250,000 clones listed, roughly 50% are singletons. Germline lookup yields CDR1 LNHDA and CDR2 SQIVND (reference sequence). V lost 7 bases to trimming and J lost 6 bases, with 19 bases between them. The CDR3 spans 15 residues. Researchers picked out CD4+ and CD8+ T cells from PBMCs by sorting. This clone was counted only a few times. What it binds is not known. What was sequenced was CD8+ T cells sorted from blood. The receptor was isolated from a human donor in good health. J is TRBJ1-5 and V is TRBV19; possibly TRBD1 for D (5 bases). DNA for the CDR3: TGTGCCAGTAACCTTCTGGGGACCTCGGGTCAGCCCCAGCATTTT. Its protein product is CASNLLGTSGQPQHF.